A single T cell receptor (beta chain) is shown here with its context. It has no known antigen specificity. Base-call qualities are not available, and no considerably larger clone is one nucleotide away. These data originate in a study of chemoradiotherapy in HPV16-positive cancers (dated by TCRdb to the early 2020s). A note on the overall study: Candidate HPV-specific T-cell clones and common TCR motifs were defined through functional T-cell assays on cells from two HPV16-positive patients. TCR repertoires from roughly 87 patients with HPV-related cancers were then used to track the candidate HPV-specific TCRs and motifs. Whether T-cell immunity against the HPV oncoproteins E6 and E7 changes during chemoradiotherapy and whether survival is affected by this immunity were examined in the study. What the study reported, not specific to this receptor: In HPV16-positive patients, expansion of HPV-responsive T cells during chemoradiotherapy was found to be associated with improved recurrence-free survival. Expansion of candidate HPV-specific clones and E7-related TCR motifs was observed in the tumor microenvironment during treatment, whereas no such expansion was observed for non-HPV-specific T cells. The functional definition of HPV-specific T cells came from only a couple of HPV16-positive patients, and the survival association was reported for HPV16-positive patients.

Library preparation employed the immunoSEQ multiplex PCR assay. TCRdb took over this immuneACCESS table, retaining in-frame rearrangements with V and J assigned. Such tables are incomplete; in checked studies, under half of the missing clones stem from an unresolved V gene, and the remainder is unexplained. This sample holds fewer than 40,000 clones; 92% were observed only once. Jointly, the top ten make up under 4% of the sample. Repertoires were sampled repeatedly over the course of chemoradiotherapy, so clonal expansion could be followed in the tumor microenvironment. The germline V gene gives CDR1 as LGHNA and CDR2 as YSLEER. The CDR3 goes from the cysteine to the phenylalanine over 16 residues. The sequence is cut down to CDR3 DNA, 48 bases in frame from base 1. From V the trimming removes 0 bases and from J it removes 8 bases, while the gene matches leave 6 bases of the junction unaccounted for.

The receptor's source is a human donor with HPV-associated anogenital cancer. The sample here was blood, taken from a patient who underwent chemoradiotherapy. Here the chain combines TRBV4-3 and TRBJ2-1, with 11 central nucleotides matching TRBD2. The CDR3 region: CASSQERLAGTYEQFF. The nucleotides read TGCGCCAGCAGCCAAGAAAGACTAGCGGGGACTTATGAGCAGTTCTTC.